This T cell receptor (beta chain) was profiled in a study of blood T cells in healthy people across ages. Concerning this clonotype itself: What it binds is unknown.

Through a sample-barcoded 5' primer and a J-beta primer mix, a second PCR was run for roughly 7 to 12 cycles. Every cDNA was tagged by a template-switch adaptor with 12 random nucleotides. TCRdb redid the calling of the 5' RACE reads with MiXCR, one entry per CDR3 protein. The repertoire holds 800,000 or so distinct CDR3 sequences, with about 62% as singletons. Study-level findings and limits: Not knowing donor CMV status may have confounded expanded clonotype changes.

A minimum of 5 micrograms of total RNA was extracted per sample. Germline values: CDR1 SQVTM, CDR2 ANQGSEA. V shed 7 bases and J 4 bases; nucleotides not matched to a gene: 9. This CDR3 has 13 residues. The sequencing sample was made of blood. J is TRBJ2-7 and V is TRBV29-1; 8 nucleotides line up with TRBD1. The sequence derives from a man aged 30-40 years in good health. The CDR3 DNA is TGCAGCGCTGTCCAGGGGGCAGGGTACGAGCAGTACTTC. Amino acids: CSAVQGAGYEQYF.